This TCR beta chain was recovered during a study of blood T cell repertoires in COVID-19 (TCRdb year 2020). With regard to the full study: Samples covering the acute and convalescent phases of COVID-19 were provided by collaborators in the United States, Italy and Spain. The repertoires were released in a freely available public database intended as a resource for research on the immune response to SARS-CoV-2. The material from the prospective study consisted of cDNA or gDNA derived from T cells, B-cell-depleted T cells, or PBMCs. The samples were drawn from the first 160 participants of the ongoing ImmuneRACE study and from 1,254 subjects provided by 6 global collaborators. Where available, HLA class I and class II types were taken from metadata supplied by the sample provider and were not determined by assay-based typing. Deeply sampled blood TCRbeta repertoires from subjects exposed to, actively infected with, or recovered from COVID-19 were included in the dataset. The sample metadata nearly always contained a de-identified subject ID, COVID-19 status, age in years and sex.

TCRbeta CDR3 regions were amplified from genomic DNA using the immunoSEQ Assay, a bias-controlled multiplex PCR. The authors' pipeline ran thus. Within the assay, amplification of reference gene primers was used to estimate how many nucleated cells each sample contained. To quantify the absolute abundance of each unique TCRbeta CDR3 rearrangement, sequence reads were collapsed and filtered. For each sample, productive Simpson clonality was calculated by taking the square root of Simpson's diversity index across productive rearrangements. TCRdb provides this immuneACCESS table in a form limited to in-frame rearrangements. Some clones are lacking; in checked studies, under half of them reflect an unresolved V gene, and why the rest are absent is not known. D and trimming come from the DNA, and the V and J calls and clone size come from that table. For this sample the table gives hundreds of thousands of clones, of which less than 85% were detected only once. The top ten clones comprise around 3.3% of the sample.

Results the study describes overall, beyond this receptor: The amount of clinical and demographic metadata varied by source and participant and was provided uncurated.

The V end gives up 1 base and the J end 3 bases, leaving 5 bases in the junction not matched to a gene. Taken from cysteine to phenylalanine, the CDR3 has 15 residues. The read is trimmed to its CDR3 DNA, 45 bases read in frame from base 1. According to the germline V gene, CDR1 reads SGHTA and CDR2 reads FQGNSA. Each collaborating institution followed its own protocols to collect whole blood in K2EDTA tubes. For TCRbeta analysis, collaborators shipped samples in one of three forms: frozen whole blood, isolated PBMCs, or DNA extracted from either of those sample types. On this clone: The antigen it recognizes is unknown. No much larger clone is present one base from it, and per-base qualities are unavailable.

The rearrangement combines TRBV7-2 with TRBJ1-2; 7 bases in the junction line up with TRBD1. This TCR was recovered from a woman over 75 with acute or convalescent COVID-19. Material: peripheral blood. The base sequence is TGTGCCAGCAGCTTAGTGTCAGGGGGGTACTATGGCTACACCTTC. The translation is CASSLVSGGYYGYTF.